This entry lists 30 T cell receptor beta chains sequenced from one sample in a study of cytomegalovirus exposure and HLA in healthy donors. The study ran its PCR with 60 Vbeta and 13 Jbeta primers. Sequenced by immunoSEQ multiplex PCR; TCRdb stores in-frame clones only, minus some. Here the sample spans 95,000 to 150,000 clones, about 81% being singletons. What was sequenced was PBMCs. The receptor set was obtained from a woman aged 30 to 39 in good health and CMV-seronegative.

The V call is TRBV11-2, the J call TRBJ2-6; TRBD2 might be the D (6 bases). CDR3 length: 17 amino acids. The V end was cut by 5 bases, the J end by 0 bases, with 14 bases between. Germline V CDR1 and CDR2: SGHAT, FQNNGV. For the CDR3, the DNA is TGTGCCAGCAGCCCCGAGGGACTCAGCTCTGGGGCCAACGTCCTGACTTTC. This translates into CASSPEGLSSGANVLTF.

J is TRBJ2-7 and V is TRBV5-4, with TRBD1 identical over 12 bases. The CDR3 sequence is 17 residues long. The J segment lost 4 bases and the V segment lost 1 base, leaving 9 bases of the junction unmatched. Germline V gives CDR1 SGHNT, CDR2 YYREEE (reference sequence). DNA for the CDR3: TGTGCCAGCAGCTTGATGCCCGGGACAGGGGGCGCGTACGAGCAGTACTTC. Its translation is CASSLMPGTGGAYEQYF.

The chain is built from TRBV19 and TRBJ2-1, with D maybe TRBD2 (7 bases). Germline V gives CDR1 LNHDA, CDR2 SQIVND (reference sequence). The CDR3 consists of 13 residues. Trimming stripped 7 bases from V and 10 bases from J, with 17 bases between. Here the CDR3 DNA reads TGTGCCAGTACCGCTTGGGAGGGGGACGAGCAGTTCTTC. Encoded protein: CASTAWEGDEQFF.

V and J are TRBV4-1 and TRBJ2-5; 15 nucleotides align to TRBD2. Germline V CDR1 and CDR2: MGHRA, YSYEKL. The length of the CDR3 is 20 residues. Germline trimming cut 1 base from V and 1 base from J; bases unmatched to any gene: 10. CDR3 sequence: CASSQAGTSGGNGGQETQYF. The CDR3 DNA is TGCGCCAGCAGCCAAGCCGGGACTAGCGGGGGGAACGGGGGCCAAGAGACCCAGTACTTC.

V gene TRBV5-1 combines with J gene TRBJ2-3, with TRBD2 identical over 12 bases. With V trimmed by 2 bases and J by 6 bases, 7 bases remained unmatched. Germline V gene sequence: CDR1 SGHRS, CDR2 YFSETQ. The CDR3 consists of 16 residues. The CDR3 coding sequence is TGCGCCAGCAGCTTCCGACTAGCGGGAGAGGGGGATACGCAGTATTTT. Translation: CASSFRLAGEGDTQYF.

V usage is TRBV18 and J usage is TRBJ1-1; D is possibly TRBD1 (5 bases). There are 15 residues in the CDR3. V dropped 0 bases and J dropped 0 bases, with 8 bases sitting between them. Germline CDR1 KGHSH, CDR2 LQKENI. For the CDR3, the DNA is TGTGCCAGCTCACCACCGGCAGGGATGAACACTGAAGCTTTCTTT. This translates into CASSPPAGMNTEAFF.

The gene calls are TRBV6-5 and TRBJ1-1, with 8 bases lining up with TRBD1. Germline V gene data show CDR1 as MNHEY and CDR2 as SVGAGI. The CDR3 is 15 residues long. Trimming took 4 bases from V and 6 from J; bases not matched to a gene: 10. The DNA of the CDR3 is TGTGCCAGCAGTTTACCCGGGACAGGAGTATCTGAAGCTTTCTTT. This sequence encodes CASSLPGTGVSEAFF.

The chain combines TRBV19 with TRBJ2-1; 9 bases match TRBD2. The J segment lost 7 bases and the V segment lost 3 bases, leaving 7 bases of the junction unmatched. CDR3 length: 15 amino acids. Germline assignment: CDR1 LNHDA and CDR2 SQIVND (reference sequence). The CDR3 sequence is CASSILAGGRNEQFF. CDR3 sequence (DNA): TGTGCCAGTAGTATTCTGGCGGGGGGGCGGAATGAGCAGTTCTTC.

The chain employs TRBV5-3 and TRBJ2-1, with 14 bases fitting TRBD2. TRBV5-3 is marked as an open reading frame, function uncertain. V trimming: 4 bases; J trimming: 6 bases; junction bases outside the gene matches: 3. The CDR3 totals 15 residues. CDR3 in DNA: TGTGCCAGAAGCCTGACTAGCGGGAGGGTCAATGAGCAGTTCTTC. This codes for CARSLTSGRVNEQFF.

The rearrangement links TRBV7-2 to TRBJ1-2, with TRBD1 identical over 9 bases. Looked up from germline, CDR1 is SGHTA and CDR2 is FQGNSA. The trim removed 5 bases at V and 8 bases at J, leaving 6 bases unmatched. CDR3 size: 13 residues. The CDR3 reads CASSLGQGRGYTF. The CDR3 DNA sequence: TGTGCCAGCAGCCTGGGACAGGGTCGAGGCTACACCTTC. Full variable domain (missing parts from reference TRBV7-2 and TRBJ1-2): GAGVSQSPSNKVTEKGKDVELRCDPISGHTALYWYRQSLGQGLEFLIYFQGNSAPDKSGLPSDRFSAERTGGSVSTLTIQRTQQEDSAVYLCASSLGQGRGYTFGSGTRLTVV.

The rearrangement uses TRBV6-1 and TRBJ2-7, with D maybe TRBD2 (5 bases). Looked up from germline, CDR1 is MNHNS and CDR2 is SASEGT. The CDR3 runs to 13 residues. V was shortened by 3 bases and J by 5 bases, with 11 bases between the two germline ends. The CDR3 DNA sequence: TGTGCCAGCAGTGATCCGGGGATAGACGAGCAGTACTTC. It translates to CASSDPGIDEQYF.

The genes are TRBV15 and TRBJ1-5; 9 nucleotides line up with TRBD1. The CDR3 contains 16 residues. V shed 7 bases and J 0 bases; nucleotides not matched to a gene: 7. Germline V gene data show CDR1 as LNHNV and CDR2 as YYDKDF (reference sequence). The CDR3 is CATIGTGRNSNQPQHF. DNA of the CDR3: TGTGCCACCATCGGGACAGGGAGAAATAGCAATCAGCCCCAGCATTTT. Looking up the rest from reference TRBV15 and TRBJ1-5 gives the full variable domain: DAMVIQNPRYQVTQFGKPVTLSCSQTLNHNVMYWYQQKSSQAPKLLFHYYDKDFNNEADTPDNFQSRRPNTSFCFLDIRSPGLGDTAMYLCATIGTGRNSNQPQHFGDGTRLSIL.

This sequence joins TRBV9 and TRBJ1-2; 7 bases match TRBD1. Germline V gene lookup returns CDR1 SGDLS and CDR2 YYNGEE. The length of the CDR3 is 13 residues. After removal of 4 bases from V and 4 bases from J, the junction contained 4 bases not matched to a gene. The chain's CDR3 is CASSLGTVYGYTF. The CDR3 DNA follows: TGTGCCAGCAGCCTCGGGACAGTCTATGGCTACACCTTC.

The genes are TRBV5-4 and TRBJ2-5; 8 bases fit TRBD2. Germline V gene sequence: CDR1 SGHNT, CDR2 YYREEE (reference sequence). With 3 bases clipped from V and 5 bases from J, the junction kept 12 bases outside the gene matches. The CDR3 is 16 amino acids. The CDR3 protein is CASSSNLGLAGETQYF. CDR3 nucleotides: TGTGCCAGCAGCTCCAATTTAGGACTAGCCGGGGAGACCCAGTACTTC.

V gene TRBV4-2 combines with J gene TRBJ2-3; 13 positions agree with TRBD2. The germline V gene encodes CDR1 LGHNA and CDR2 YNFKEQ. V shed 0 bases, J shed 0 bases, and the junction held 6 bases outside the gene matches. This CDR3 is 19 amino acids long. The CDR3 sequence is CASSQDPTSGGPSTDTQYF. CDR3 DNA sequence: TGTGCCAGCAGCCAAGATCCGACTAGCGGGGGGCCTAGCACAGATACGCAGTATTTT.

The table lists this clone with a few counts. J is TRBJ2-1 and V is TRBV13; D might be TRBD2 (5 bases). From germline, CDR1 is PRHDT and CDR2 FYEKMQ (reference sequence). The CDR3 is made up of 16 amino acids. Deletions cut 5 bases from V and 1 base from J, with 15 bases between. This CDR3 reads CASSPDLLGSYNEQFF. The CDR3 nucleotides read TGTGCCAGCAGCCCCGACCTACTAGGATCCTACAATGAGCAGTTCTTC.

CDR3 protein: CASLTSGSYEQYF. The CDR3 region has the DNA TGTGCCAGCCTGACTAGCGGGTCCTACGAGCAGTACTTC. The chain carries TRBV2 and TRBJ2-7; 10 bases line up with TRBD2. This CDR3 is 13 amino acids long. The germline gives CDR1 SNHLY, CDR2 FYNNEI. V was pared by 8 bases and J by 1 base, with 2 bases of the junction left unmatched.

The rearrangement links TRBV11-2 to TRBJ2-7; TRBD2 aligns across 8 bases. Losses at the gene ends were 8 bases for V and 0 bases for J; bases not matched to a gene: 9. The CDR3 spans 15 residues. From germline, CDR1 is SGHAT and CDR2 FQNNGV. DNA of the CDR3: TGTGCCAGCCGCCATAGGAGCGGGAGCTCCTACGAGCAGTACTTC. It yields the protein CASRHRSGSSYEQYF.

This clone showed up just a few times. The CDR3 loop is CAFFVSGKNIQYF. The CDR3 DNA is TGTGCCTTTTTTGTGAGCGGTAAAAACATTCAGTACTTC. The gene calls are TRBV11-3 and TRBJ2-4, with D perhaps matching TRBD2 (5 bases). This CDR3 spans 13 amino acids. Deletions cut 11 bases from V and 4 bases from J, with 15 bases between. Germline V CDR1 and CDR2: SGHNT, YENEEA. The full variable domain, with the rest looked up from reference TRBV11-3 and TRBJ2-4, is EAGVVQSPRYKIIEKKQPVAFWCNPISGHNTLYWYLQNLGQGPELLIRYENEEAVDDSQLPKDRFSAERLKGVDSTLKIQPAELGDSAVYLCAFFVSGKNIQYFGAGTRLSVL.

The V call is TRBV29-1, the J call TRBJ2-2, with D unresolved. The V end lost 5 bases, the J end lost 3 bases, and 10 bases lay between the germline ends. The CDR3 consists of 13 residues. Looked up from germline, CDR1 is SQVTM and CDR2 is ANQGSEA. In nucleotides, the CDR3 is TGCAGCGTTAAGGTCCTAGACACCGGGGAGCTGTTTTTT. It encodes CSVKVLDTGELFF.

J is TRBJ1-1 and V is TRBV6-5; D may be TRBD1 (6 bases). This CDR3 comprises 12 residues. The germline V gene has CDR1 MNHEY and CDR2 SVGAGI. V lost 2 bases and J 8 bases, leaving 9 bases between the germline ends. CDR3 coding DNA: TGTGCCAGCAGTTACCCCGACAGGGAAGCTTTCTTT. It is translated as CASSYPDREAFF.

The chain employs TRBV7-9 and TRBJ2-7, with 9 bases lining up with TRBD1. From germline, CDR1 is SEHNR and CDR2 FQNEAQ (reference sequence). V shed 5 bases and J 0 bases; nucleotides not matched to a gene: 5. CDR3 length: 15 residues. CDR3 sequence reads: CASSPGTGSSYEQYF. The CDR3 DNA sequence: TGTGCCAGCAGCCCGGGGACAGGGAGCTCCTACGAGCAGTACTTC.

The V and J genes are TRBV7-2 and TRBJ2-5; TRBD2 agrees at 8 bases. In germline, CDR1 is SGHTA, CDR2 FQGNSA. V lost 5 bases and J lost 2; bases outside the gene matches: 10. The CDR3 runs to 16 residues. This CDR3 is CASSPLGSGSQETQYF. The CDR3 region has the DNA TGTGCCAGCAGCCCACTCGGGAGCGGGAGTCAAGAGACCCAGTACTTC.

This sequence joins TRBV7-3 and TRBJ1-1; TRBD1 matches at 7 bases. CDR1 and CDR2 from the germline V gene are SGHTA and FQGTGA. CDR3 size: 13 residues. Losses at the gene ends were 2 bases for V and 5 bases for J; bases not matched to a gene: 2. Here the CDR3 reads CASSLEGATEAFF. Here the CDR3 DNA reads TGTGCCAGCAGCTTAGAGGGGGCGACTGAAGCTTTCTTT.

The chain has TRBV11-2 and TRBJ1-1; D is perhaps TRBD1 (5 bases). The CDR3 has 16 amino acids. Trimming left V 0 bases short and J 2 bases short, with 13 bases between. Looked up from germline, CDR1 is SGHAT and CDR2 is FQNNGV. Here the CDR3 DNA reads TGTGCCAGCAGCTTAGATCTGTGGGGGGGAAACACTGAAGCTTTCTTT. Residues: CASSLDLWGGNTEAFF. The full variable domain, completed using reference TRBV11-2 and TRBJ1-1, is EAGVAQSPRYKIIEKRQSVAFWCNPISGHATLYWYQQILGQGPKLLIQFQNNGVVDDSQLPKDRFSAERLKGVDSTLKIQPAKLEDSAVYLCASSLDLWGGNTEAFFGQGTRLTVV.

The chain links TRBV9 to TRBJ2-5; 8 bases line up with TRBD2. The CDR3 consists of 17 residues. The J segment lost 5 bases and the V segment lost 0 bases, leaving 12 bases of the junction unmatched. The germline gives CDR1 SGDLS, CDR2 YYNGEE. CDR3: CASSVGTGGQGGETQYF. Written as DNA, the CDR3 is TGTGCCAGCAGCGTAGGGACGGGGGGGCAGGGTGGCGAGACCCAGTACTTC.

This clone was seen a handful of times. Here the CDR3 DNA reads TGTGCCAGCTCACCACCGTGGCGGTCGGGGAAGGTCAACGAGCAGTACTTC. This sequence encodes CASSPPWRSGKVNEQYF. The genes are TRBV18 and TRBJ2-7; D is perhaps TRBD2 (5 bases). CDR1 KGHSH and CDR2 LQKENI come from the germline V gene. V lost 0 bases and J lost 5, with 20 bases in between. The CDR3 is made up of 17 amino acids.

This clone was detected only once. The rearrangement links TRBV15 to TRBJ2-3, with D possibly being TRBD2 (5 bases). Germline loops: CDR1 LNHNV, CDR2 YYDKDF (reference sequence). CDR3 size: 14 residues. V lost 3 bases and J lost 5, with 12 bases in between. CDR3 DNA: TGTGCCACCAGCAGGAGTGGGAGAGAAGATACGCAGTATTTT. This encodes CATSRSGREDTQYF.

This clone has more than one count but fewer than ten. This chain uses TRBV27 with TRBJ2-7; 11 bases align to TRBD1. The CDR3 runs to 14 residues. Trimming at V came to 5 bases and at J to 7 bases, leaving 7 bases not matched to a gene. Germline CDR1 and CDR2: MNHEY and SMNVEV (reference sequence). The CDR3 sequence: CASSPRTGGNEQYF. The CDR3 bases are TGTGCCAGCAGTCCTAGGACAGGGGGCAATGAGCAGTACTTC.

This clone came up a few times. The chain links TRBV13 to TRBJ2-1, with 12 nucleotides matching TRBD2. Germline V gives CDR1 PRHDT, CDR2 FYEKMQ (reference sequence). The CDR3 covers 15 residues. V was clipped by 5 bases and J by 7 bases; unmatched bases: 6. This chain's CDR3 is CASSPSGGARNEQFF. The DNA of the CDR3 is TGTGCCAGCAGCCCTAGCGGGGGGGCTAGAAATGAGCAGTTCTTC.